Listed here are 23 T cell receptor beta chains from one sample, sequenced in a study of beta chain features in type 1 diabetes (dated by TCRdb to 2017 to 2018). The library was obtained by the immunoSEQ multiplex PCR assay. The High Capacity cDNA Reverse Transcription Kit was used to reverse transcribe all of the isolated RNA, meaning that expressed TCRB transcripts were what got sequenced. The table was pulled from immuneACCESS by TCRdb, which kept in-frame rearrangements only. Such tables lose some clones; where checked, under half of the loss comes from unresolved V genes, and the rest has no known cause. The sample records approximately 150,000 clones, about 10% of which are singletons. 1.3% of the sample goes to the ten largest clones. The sequencing sample was made of naive CD4+ T cells from blood. The cell subset or site label here, explained by the study, means: true naive CD4+ T cells. These TCRs come from a man aged 18 to 30 in good health.

This clone has just a few counts. At one of its ends the junction is not consistent with the germline gene, which may arise from a read error. The chain joins TRBV11-2 to TRBJ2-5; 8 nucleotides align to TRBD1. From germline, CDR1 is SGHAT and CDR2 FQNNGV. The CDR3 spans 17 residues. CDR3 in DNA: TGCGCCAGCAGCCAGGACGGCCAGGGGGCAGGCGGAGAGACCCAGTACTTC. This codes for CASSQDGQGAGGETQYF.

This clone was detected a few times. The rearrangement joins TRBV15 to TRBJ1-4; D is unresolved. The CDR3 runs 12 residues. V was shortened by 0 bases and J by 10 bases, with 6 bases between the two germline ends. CDR1 is LNHNV and CDR2 is YYDKDF in the germline V gene (reference sequence). CDR3 residues: CATSRDPGKLFF. CDR3 DNA sequence: TGTGCCACCAGCAGAGATCCAGGAAAACTGTTTTTT.

The chain carries TRBV9 and TRBJ2-3, with D perhaps TRBD2 (6 bases). The CDR3 length is 15 residues. CDR1 is SGDLS and CDR2 is YYNGEE in the germline V gene. V lost 0 bases to trimming and J lost 5 bases, with 13 bases between them. CDR3 in DNA: TGTGCCAGCAGCGTAGTTTTCAAAGCGGGAGATACGCAGTATTTT. Protein product: CASSVVFKAGDTQYF.

The chain has TRBV27 and TRBJ1-6, with unresolved D. Looked up from germline, CDR1 is MNHEY and CDR2 is SMNVEV (reference sequence). With 5 bases removed from V and 0 bases from J, the gap between germline ends came to 5 bases. This CDR3 is built from 14 residues. CDR3 DNA sequence: TGTGCCAGCAGTGGGCCCTCCTATAATTCACCCCTCCACTTT. As protein: CASSGPSYNSPLHF.

The rearrangement joins TRBV5-6 to TRBJ2-3, with TRBD2 identical over 8 bases. The length of the CDR3 is 17 residues. CDR1 and CDR2 from the germline V gene are SGHDT and YYEEEE. V lost 2 bases and J lost 6; bases outside the gene matches: 14. This chain's CDR3 is CASSLRTIQRGLDTQYF. CDR3 DNA: TGTGCCAGCAGCTTAAGGACTATCCAGCGGGGGTTGGATACGCAGTATTTT.

This clone was observed a handful of times. The chain recombines TRBV7-2 with TRBJ1-4; D might be TRBD1 (5 bases). Trimming stripped 5 bases from V and 2 bases from J, with 15 bases between. Germline CDR1 is SGHTA and CDR2 is FQGNSA. The CDR3 runs 16 residues. The CDR3 protein is CASSLRGFRTNEKLFF. The CDR3 region has the DNA TGTGCCAGCAGCCTCCGGGGGTTTCGGACTAATGAAAAACTGTTTTTT.

This clone has just one count. This rearrangement joins TRBV5-1 to TRBJ1-2; a weak D match, TRBD1 (6 bases). This CDR3 has 14 residues. In germline, CDR1 is SGHRS, CDR2 YFSETQ. V shed 4 bases and J shed 4 bases, with 14 bases lying between them. CDR3 region: CASSPTGPVYGYTF. CDR3 nucleotides: TGCGCCAGCAGCCCGACAGGCCCAGTCTATGGCTACACCTTC.

The chain links TRBV7-3 to TRBJ2-3; maybe TRBD1 (6 bases). The CDR3 has 15 amino acids. Looked up from germline, CDR1 is SGHTA and CDR2 is FQGTGA. V lost 2 bases to trimming and J lost 0 bases, with 9 bases between them. This CDR3 is CASSLGTGSTDTQYF. DNA of the CDR3: TGTGCCAGCAGCTTAGGAACAGGGAGCACAGATACGCAGTATTTT.

This clone appeared a few times. The chain is built from TRBV18 and TRBJ2-7, with 7 bases matching TRBD1. J lost 3 bases, V lost 5 bases, and 4 bases had no gene match. This CDR3 is 13 amino acids long. The germline V gene encodes CDR1 KGHSH and CDR2 LQKENI. CDR3 sequence: CASSIRQGYEQYF. The CDR3 coding sequence is TGTGCCAGCTCAATCCGACAGGGCTACGAGCAGTACTTC.

This clone was counted only a few times. For the CDR3, the DNA is TGCGCCAGCAGCCAAGATTGGGCGTACGGCTACACCTTC. Amino acid sequence: CASSQDWAYGYTF. The chain couples TRBV4-3 to TRBJ1-2; unclear D gene. The V gene's germline CDR1 is LGHNA and CDR2 YSLEER. The V end was cut by 0 bases, the J end by 8 bases, with 10 bases between. This CDR3 comprises 13 residues.

There are a few counts of this clone. The rearrangement links TRBV7-9 to TRBJ1-4; 8 nucleotides agree with TRBD1. V was pared by 5 bases and J by 6 bases, with 2 bases of the junction left unmatched. CDR1 and CDR2 from the germline V gene are SEHNR and FQNEAQ (reference sequence). The CDR3 is 13 residues long. CDR3 protein: CASSPDRDEKLFF. CDR3 DNA: TGTGCCAGCAGCCCGGACAGGGATGAAAAACTGTTTTTT. The full variable domain, completed using reference TRBV7-9 and TRBJ1-4, is DTGVSQNPRHKITKRGQNVTFRCDPISEHNRLYWYRQTLGQGPEFLTYFQNEAQLEKSRLLSDRFSAERPKGSFSTLEIQRTEQGDSAMYLCASSPDRDEKLFFGSGTQLSVL.

V gene TRBV30 combines with J gene TRBJ1-2, with 7 bases identical to TRBD1. Looked up from germline, CDR1 is GTSNPN and CDR2 is SVGIG (reference sequence). V was pared by 1 base and J by 2 bases, with 1 base of the junction left unmatched. CDR3 length: 13 residues. For the CDR3, the DNA is TGTGCCTGGAGTGGGACAGGCAACTATGGCTACACCTTC. This codes for CAWSGTGNYGYTF.

This clone was counted between two and nine times. The CDR3 reads CASSLDDRVQKTQYF. Written as DNA, the CDR3 is TGTGCCAGCAGCTTAGACGACAGGGTGCAAAAGACCCAGTACTTC. The rearrangement links TRBV11-2 to TRBJ2-5; 7 bases map to TRBD1. The length of the CDR3 is 15 residues. With 0 bases clipped from V and 6 bases from J, the junction kept 7 bases outside the gene matches. Germline-derived CDR1 and CDR2 are SGHAT and FQNNGV. The full variable domain, its missing parts supplied by reference TRBV11-2 and TRBJ2-5, is EAGVAQSPRYKIIEKRQSVAFWCNPISGHATLYWYQQILGQGPKLLIQFQNNGVVDDSQLPKDRFSAERLKGVDSTLKIQPAKLEDSAVYLCASSLDDRVQKTQYFGPGTRLLVL.

This clone was seen only a few times. This sequence joins TRBV11-2 and TRBJ2-7; TRBD2 agrees at 8 bases. The J segment lost 3 bases and the V segment lost 1 base, leaving 5 bases of the junction unmatched. CDR1 is SGHAT, CDR2 FQNNGV, per germline. There are 15 residues in the CDR3. In DNA, the CDR3 is TGTGCCAGCAGCTTAGCACTAGCGGTTAACTACGAGCAGTACTTC. It yields the protein CASSLALAVNYEQYF.

This chain connects TRBV27 to TRBJ2-7; 7 nucleotides agree with TRBD1. After removal of 1 base from V and 1 base from J, the junction contained 4 bases not matched to a gene. Germline CDR1 MNHEY, CDR2 SMNVEV (reference sequence). The CDR3 runs to 15 residues. CDR3 in amino acids: CASSLLGTDSYEQYF. The CDR3 DNA is TGTGCCAGCAGTTTATTGGGGACAGATTCCTACGAGCAGTACTTC.

This sequence joins TRBV10-3 and TRBJ1-1, with 8 bases matching TRBD1. The CDR3 length is 14 residues. Looked up from germline, CDR1 is ENHRY and CDR2 is SYGVKD. J gave up 2 bases and V 4 bases, and 3 bases lay outside the gene matches. CDR3 DNA sequence: TGTGCCATCAGTGGACAGGGGATTAACACTGAAGCTTTCTTT. Its protein is CAISGQGINTEAFF.

Only a few counts were recorded for this clone. V is TRBV7-6 and J is TRBJ1-1; TRBD1 matches 12 bases. With V trimmed by 6 bases and J by 4 bases, 6 bases remained unmatched. Germline loops: CDR1 SGHVS, CDR2 FNYEAQ. The CDR3 totals 15 residues. The CDR3 region is CASRSTGQGATEAFF. The DNA for the CDR3 is TGTGCCAGCAGATCCACGGGACAGGGGGCCACTGAAGCTTTCTTT.

This clone was counted only a few times. V and J are TRBV20-1 and TRBJ2-1; TRBD1 is a possible D gene (6 bases). Deletions cut 5 bases from V and 4 bases from J, with 6 bases between. This CDR3 spans 11 amino acids. Germline CDR1 reads DFQATT; CDR2 reads SNEGSKA (reference sequence). The CDR3 region is CSAGQYNEQFF. DNA of the CDR3: TGCAGTGCTGGACAGTACAATGAGCAGTTCTTC.

The chain carries TRBV7-9 and TRBJ1-3; D remains unclear. Germline lookup yields CDR1 SEHNR and CDR2 FQNEAQ (reference sequence). Trimming shortened V by 0 bases and J by 1 base, and 10 bases separated the two germline ends. The CDR3 spans 16 residues. The CDR3 nucleotides are TGTGCCAGCAGCTTAGCCCCCGCGGATTCTGGAAACACCATATATTTT. It encodes CASSLAPADSGNTIYF.

This clone has a count of ten or more. The V and J genes are TRBV7-8 and TRBJ1-2, with D uncertain. CDR3 size: 13 residues. In germline, CDR1 is SGHVS, CDR2 FQNEAQ. The V end lost 5 bases, the J end lost 4 bases, and 11 bases lay between the germline ends. CDR3 nucleotide sequence: TGTGCCAGCAGCAACCGGGTCTCCTATGGCTACACCTTC. The encoded protein is CASSNRVSYGYTF.

V gene TRBV7-9 combines with J gene TRBJ1-6, with TRBD1 matching 8 bases. CDR1 is SEHNR and CDR2 is FQNEAQ in the germline V gene (reference sequence). This CDR3 comprises 18 residues. With V trimmed by 0 bases and J by 4 bases, 8 bases remained unmatched. This CDR3 reads CASSLAGGGQGYNSPLHF. In nucleotides, the CDR3 is TGTGCCAGCAGCTTAGCCGGGGGAGGACAGGGTTATAATTCACCCCTCCACTTT.

V usage is TRBV2 and J usage is TRBJ1-5; 9 bases agree with TRBD1. The length of the CDR3 is 18 residues. CDR1 is SNHLY, CDR2 FYNNEI, per germline. V trimming: 4 bases; J trimming: 0 bases; junction bases outside the gene matches: 10. The CDR3: CASSGLQGAGYSNQPQHF. Here the CDR3 DNA reads TGTGCCAGCAGTGGGCTACAGGGGGCGGGCTATAGCAATCAGCCCCAGCATTTT. The whole variable domain, remainder taken from reference TRBV2 and TRBJ1-5, is EPEVTQTPSHQVTQMGQEVILRCVPISNHLYFYWYRQILGQKVEFLVSFYNNEISEKSEIFDDQFSVERPDGSNFTLKIRSTKLEDSAMYFCASSGLQGAGYSNQPQHFGDGTRLSIL.

CDR3 in DNA: TGTGCCAGCAGACAGGCGGGGAATAGCAATCAGCCCCAGCATTTT. Its protein product is CASRQAGNSNQPQHF. The gene calls are TRBV27 and TRBJ1-5, with a possible D match to TRBD1 (5 bases). The V end was cut by 6 bases, the J end by 0 bases, with 12 bases between. CDR3 length: 15 residues. The germline gives CDR1 MNHEY, CDR2 SMNVEV (reference sequence).